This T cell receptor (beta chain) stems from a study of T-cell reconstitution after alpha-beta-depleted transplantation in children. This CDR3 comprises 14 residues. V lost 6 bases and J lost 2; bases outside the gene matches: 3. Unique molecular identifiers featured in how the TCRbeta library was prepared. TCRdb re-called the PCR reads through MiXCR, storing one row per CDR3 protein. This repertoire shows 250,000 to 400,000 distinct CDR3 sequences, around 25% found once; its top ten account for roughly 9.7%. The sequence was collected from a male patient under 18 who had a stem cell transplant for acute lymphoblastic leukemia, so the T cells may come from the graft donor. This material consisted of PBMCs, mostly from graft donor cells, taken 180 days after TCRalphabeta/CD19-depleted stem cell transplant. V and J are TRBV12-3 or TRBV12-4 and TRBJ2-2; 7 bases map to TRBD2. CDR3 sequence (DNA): TGTGCCAGCAGGACAGCGGGAAACACCGGGGAGCTGTTTTTT. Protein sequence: CASRTAGNTGELFF.